The source of this T cell receptor beta chain is a study of CXCR3-negative and CXCR3-positive naive CD8 T cells. Overall study findings and caveats: Researchers report that CXCR3-positive naive cells carry more hydrophobic TRB CDR3s than CXCR3-negative naive cells. Memory CD8+ T cell repertoires were far less diverse than both naive subsets.

The study made its TRB cDNA libraries by 5' RACE, adding UMI labels. TCRdb reprocessed the 5' RACE reads and keeps a single row for each CDR3 protein, giving no DNA. The specimen's table records more than 20,000 distinct CDR3 sequences. The CDR3 length is 17 residues. Per germline, CDR1 SEHNR and CDR2 FQNEAQ (reference sequence). As concerns this clonotype: Its cognate antigen is unknown.

Sample: naive CXCR3- CD8+ T cells from blood. Stated subset: CD45RO-CCR7+CD27+CD95- naive CD8+ T cells lacking CXCR3 (TNR3-). The clonotype was recovered from a human donor in good health. Some clones in this sample may be carry-over from other donors' samples. V usage is TRBV7-9 and J usage is TRBJ1-1; TCRdb names TRBD1, which stays unverified in the absence of DNA. The CDR3: CASSPGTGGLVATEAFF.